This T cell receptor beta chain derives from a study of blood T cell repertoires in COVID-19. About the study: Whether acute or convalescent, the COVID-19 samples came from the United States, Italy and Spain.

This CDR3 spans 15 amino acids. Trimming at V came to 3 bases and at J to 1 base, leaving 5 bases not matched to a gene. Germline values: CDR1 GTSNPN, CDR2 SVGIG (reference sequence). The table came from immunoSEQ multiplex PCR; TCRdb's copy has only in-frame clones and leaves some out. Altogether over 200,000 clones are present, 75% to 90% being singletons, with the ten largest covering around 5%. The chain has TRBV30 and TRBJ1-5; 8 nucleotides match TRBD1. The specimen was peripheral blood. The TCR sequence derives from a human donor in a cohort sampled during active COVID-19. The CDR3 here is CAWSHRGTSNQPQHF. The CDR3 region has the DNA TGTGCCTGGAGCCACAGGGGGACGAGCAATCAGCCCCAGCATTTT.